A selection of T cell receptor beta chains follows, all from one sample in a study of cytomegalovirus exposure and HLA in healthy donors. Sequenced by immunoSEQ multiplex PCR; TCRdb stores in-frame clones only, minus some. The profile shows approximately 220,000 clones, just over 90% of them singletons. Material: PBMCs. These receptors came from a woman aged 18 to 35 in good health and CMV-seronegative. Both conserved end residues are part of each CDR3. Each record gives: D gene, V gene, clone size, J gene, CDR3 protein, CDR3 DNA. The D gene is left open where the match is weak. Size is omitted from some rows. Given values are once, few, many or a class for expanded clones.

d_call: TRBD1; v_call: TRBV11-2; clone_size: .; j_call: TRBJ2-7; cdr3_aa: CASSPIGQGARYEQYF; cdr3_nt: TGTGCCAGCAGCCCTATCGGACAGGGGGCGAGGTACGAGCAGTACTTC
d_call: TRBD2; v_call: TRBV7-9; clone_size: .; j_call: TRBJ2-7; cdr3_aa: CASDIAGGPRSYEQYF; cdr3_nt: TGTGCCAGTGACATAGCGGGAGGTCCTCGCTCCTACGAGCAGTACTTC
d_call: .; v_call: TRBV19; clone_size: .; j_call: TRBJ1-5; cdr3_aa: CASSIGDGSQHF; cdr3_nt: TGTGCCAGTAGTATAGGAGACGGGTCCCAGCATTTT
d_call: .; v_call: TRBV18; clone_size: .; j_call: TRBJ1-2; cdr3_aa: CASSPAGSGYTF; cdr3_nt: TGTGCCAGCTCACCAGCCGGGAGTGGCTACACCTTC
d_call: TRBD2; v_call: TRBV6-1; clone_size: once; j_call: TRBJ2-1; cdr3_aa: CASSGAREGSSGRGFEQFF; cdr3_nt: TGTGCCAGCAGTGGAGCAAGAGAAGGGTCTAGCGGGAGGGGGTTTGAGCAGTTCTTC
d_call: .; v_call: TRBV28; clone_size: .; j_call: TRBJ1-2; cdr3_aa: CASRQDPNYGYTF; cdr3_nt: TGTGCTTCTCGACAGGACCCTAACTATGGCTACACCTTC
d_call: .; v_call: TRBV12-5; clone_size: .; j_call: TRBJ2-1; cdr3_aa: CASGLILMGAGEQFF; cdr3_nt: TGTGCTAGTGGTTTAATCCTGATGGGGGCTGGTGAGCAGTTCTTC
d_call: .; v_call: TRBV9; clone_size: .; j_call: TRBJ2-7; cdr3_aa: CASSPGLPSYEQYF; cdr3_nt: TGTGCCAGCAGCCCCGGACTACCCTCCTACGAGCAGTACTTC
d_call: TRBD1; v_call: TRBV5-1; clone_size: .; j_call: TRBJ2-7; cdr3_aa: CASSLEAGGAYEQYF; cdr3_nt: TGCGCCAGCAGCTTGGAGGCAGGGGGCGCATACGAGCAGTACTTC
d_call: TRBD1; v_call: TRBV19; clone_size: .; j_call: TRBJ1-2; cdr3_aa: CASSMGQGNYGYTF; cdr3_nt: TGTGCCAGTAGTATGGGACAGGGGAACTATGGCTACACCTTC
d_call: .; v_call: TRBV11-2; clone_size: .; j_call: TRBJ2-1; cdr3_aa: CASSLALISYNEQFF; cdr3_nt: TGTGCCAGCAGCTTAGCGCTAATCTCCTACAATGAGCAGTTCTTC
d_call: .; v_call: TRBV30; clone_size: .; j_call: TRBJ1-2; cdr3_aa: CAWSPGLIKNYGYTF; cdr3_nt: TGTGCCTGGAGTCCCGGACTTATAAAAAACTATGGCTACACCTTC
d_call: .; v_call: TRBV5-6; clone_size: .; j_call: TRBJ1-2; cdr3_aa: CASSLGTDYGYTF; cdr3_nt: TGTGCCAGCAGCTTGGGGACAGATTATGGCTACACCTTC
d_call: .; v_call: TRBV10-1; clone_size: .; j_call: TRBJ2-2; cdr3_aa: CASSDVRQANTGELFF; cdr3_nt: TGCGCCAGCAGTGATGTTAGACAAGCGAACACCGGGGAGCTGTTTTTT
d_call: .; v_call: TRBV5-8; clone_size: .; j_call: TRBJ2-4; cdr3_aa: CASAEGGAKNIQYF; cdr3_nt: TGTGCCAGCGCGGAGGGGGGGGCTAAGAACATTCAGTACTTC
d_call: TRBD1; v_call: TRBV5-4; clone_size: .; j_call: TRBJ1-2; cdr3_aa: CASSGGTETVYGYTF; cdr3_nt: TGTGCCAGCAGCGGGGGGACAGAAACTGTCTATGGCTACACCTTC
d_call: TRBD2; v_call: TRBV27; clone_size: .; j_call: TRBJ2-7; cdr3_aa: CASSRTSSSYEQYF; cdr3_nt: TGTGCCAGCAGCCGGACTAGTTCGAGCTACGAGCAGTACTTC
d_call: TRBD1; v_call: TRBV28; clone_size: few; j_call: TRBJ1-5; cdr3_aa: CASRQGPTNQPQHF; cdr3_nt: TGTGCCAGCAGACAGGGGCCGACAAATCAGCCCCAGCATTTT
d_call: .; v_call: TRBV10-2; clone_size: .; j_call: TRBJ1-2; cdr3_aa: CASSGGGEQVYTF; cdr3_nt: TGCGCCAGCAGTGGAGGGGGAGAGCAAGTCTACACCTTC
d_call: TRBD2; v_call: TRBV5-1; clone_size: .; j_call: TRBJ2-1; cdr3_aa: CASSLAQRLGLAGVGSYNEQFF; cdr3_nt: TGCGCCAGCAGCTTGGCCCAGAGGTTGGGTCTAGCGGGAGTCGGATCCTACAATGAGCAGTTCTTC
d_call: TRBD1; v_call: TRBV11-2; clone_size: .; j_call: TRBJ2-5; cdr3_aa: CASSSPQGAETQYF; cdr3_nt: TGTGCCAGCAGCTCCCCCCAGGGGGCAGAGACCCAGTACTTC
d_call: TRBD1; v_call: TRBV5-6; clone_size: once; j_call: TRBJ1-2; cdr3_aa: CASSLLGQANYGYTF; cdr3_nt: TGTGCCAGCAGCTTGCTGGGACAGGCTAACTATGGCTACACCTTC
d_call: TRBD2; v_call: TRBV7-9; clone_size: .; j_call: TRBJ2-1; cdr3_aa: CASSLRIAGDSSYNEQFF; cdr3_nt: TGTGCCAGCAGCTTACGCATAGCGGGAGATAGCTCCTACAATGAGCAGTTCTTC
d_call: .; v_call: TRBV30; clone_size: .; j_call: TRBJ1-2; cdr3_aa: CAWSRTGVGDYGYTF; cdr3_nt: TGTGCCTGGAGCCGGACGGGGGTGGGAGACTATGGCTACACCTTC
d_call: .; v_call: TRBV5-1; clone_size: .; j_call: TRBJ2-3; cdr3_aa: CASSLGAGTDTQYF; cdr3_nt: TGCGCCAGCAGCTTGGGCGCAGGGACAGATACGCAGTATTTT